This is a list of T cell receptor beta chains from one sample in a study of blood T cell repertoires in COVID-19. The data were produced by immunoSEQ multiplex PCR, yet TCRdb's version contains in-frame clones alone and is incomplete. Of some 200,000 clones listed, around four fifths are singletons. Sequencing was carried out using peripheral blood. All receptors come from a woman aged 55 to 70 who had recovered from COVID-19. CDR3s include the opening cysteine and the closing phenylalanine or tryptophan. Fields, in order: clone size, V gene, J gene, D gene, CDR3 protein, CDR3 DNA. The D gene is left open where the match is weak. Not all rows give a size; the values are once, few, many and, for expanded clones, a class.

few	TRBV20-1	TRBJ2-3	NA	CSAIPVDTQYF	TGCAGTGCTATCCCCGTAGATACGCAGTATTTT
NA	TRBV24-1	TRBJ2-3	NA	CATSATGERTDTQYF	TGTGCCACCAGTGCGACAGGTGAGAGAACAGATACGCAGTATTTT
NA	TRBV6-8	TRBJ1-1	NA	CASQPGTSNTEAFF	TGTGCCAGCCAACCCGGGACATCGAACACTGAAGCTTTCTTT
NA	TRBV3-1/TRBV3-2	TRBJ1-1	NA	CASSRGGEAFF	TGTGCCAGCAGCCGAGGGGGTGAAGCTTTCTTT
NA	TRBV30	TRBJ2-3	NA	CAWSVHRGGLTDTQYF	TGTGCCTGGAGTGTTCATAGGGGGGGCCTCACAGATACGCAGTATTTT
NA	TRBV5-1	TRBJ2-7	TRBD1	CASSLGPDRAHEQYF	TGCGCCAGCAGCTTGGGTCCGGACAGGGCCCACGAGCAGTACTTC
NA	TRBV12-3/TRBV12-4	TRBJ2-7	NA	CASSLRGADEQYF	TGTGCCAGCAGTTTACGAGGTGCCGACGAGCAGTACTTC
NA	TRBV7-9	TRBJ1-1	NA	CASSLESRGRKTEAFF	TGTGCCAGCAGCTTAGAGAGCAGGGGTCGGAAGACTGAAGCTTTCTTT
NA	TRBV9	TRBJ2-2	TRBD1	CASSVQGASGELFF	TGTGCCAGCAGCGTACAGGGGGCCAGTGGGGAGCTGTTTTTT
NA	TRBV9	TRBJ1-3	NA	CASSGGQTSGNTIYF	TGTGCCAGCAGCGGAGGACAGACCTCTGGAAACACCATATATTTT
NA	TRBV7-8	TRBJ2-2	NA	CASGLSGDTGELFF	TGTGCCAGCGGCCTAAGTGGAGACACCGGGGAGCTGTTTTTT
NA	TRBV4-1	TRBJ2-3	NA	CASSQGLDQSTDTQYF	TGCGCCAGCAGCCAAGGACTAGACCAAAGCACAGATACGCAGTATTTT
few	TRBV7-2	TRBJ1-1	NA	CASSFGGNTEAFF	TGTGCCAGCAGCTTCGGGGGGAACACTGAAGCTTTCTTT
NA	TRBV5-1	TRBJ2-3	NA	CASSLPAITNTDTQYF	TGCGCCAGCAGCTTGCCCGCAATAACAAACACAGATACGCAGTATTTT
NA	TRBV19	TRBJ2-1	NA	CASSLRAESDDTFF	TGTGCCAGTAGTCTTCGTGCGGAATCAGATGATACGTTCTTC
NA	TRBV6-5	TRBJ1-2	NA	CASSLREDYGYTF	TGTGCCAGCAGTCTCCGTGAGGACTATGGCTACACCTTC
NA	TRBV7-9	TRBJ1-5	TRBD1	CASSLGQGNQPQHF	TGTGCCAGCAGCTTAGGACAGGGTAATCAGCCCCAGCATTTT
NA	TRBV4-1	TRBJ1-1	NA	CASSHPGGANTEAFF	TGCGCCAGCAGCCACCCGGGGGGGGCGAACACTGAAGCTTTCTTT
NA	TRBV19	TRBJ1-1	TRBD1	CASSMTGGLNTEAFF	TGTGCCAGTAGTATGACAGGGGGTCTGAACACTGAAGCTTTCTTT
NA	TRBV5-1	TRBJ1-1	NA	CASSLSGMNTEAFF	TGCGCCAGCAGCTTGTCAGGGATGAACACTGAAGCTTTCTTT
once	TRBV13	TRBJ2-5	TRBD1	CASSYGQDQETQYF	TGTGCCAGCAGCTATGGACAGGACCAAGAGACCCAGTACTTC
NA	TRBV30	TRBJ1-2	NA	CAWSQVRALTGTHYGYTF	TGTGCCTGGAGTCAAGTGAGGGCTCTAACCGGAACTCACTATGGCTACACCTTC
NA	TRBV18	TRBJ2-7	TRBD2	CASSPALGGTSYEQYF	TGTGCCAGCTCACCCGCCTTGGGGGGGACCTCCTACGAGCAGTACTTC
NA	TRBV11-2	TRBJ2-7	TRBD2	CASSFMTSGAYEQYF	TGTGCCAGCAGCTTTATGACTAGCGGGGCCTACGAGCAGTACTTC
NA	TRBV5-6	TRBJ1-1	NA	CASSSPARYTEAFF	TGTGCCAGCAGCTCTCCTGCCCGGTACACTGAAGCTTTCTTT
NA	TRBV19	TRBJ1-1	TRBD1	CASIREGTANTEAFF	TGTGCCAGTATCAGAGAAGGGACAGCGAACACTGAAGCTTTCTTT